This T cell receptor (beta chain) appears in the sequencing data of a study of tumor-infiltrating lymphocytes in primary liver carcinoma. Points on this clonotype: The antigen remains undetermined.

Study results and caveats: Tumor region pairs showed greater overlap than either tumor-adjacent or tumor-blood pairs did. Against blood, tumors held a significantly higher top-250-clone fraction (p = 0.039).

From about 20-30 mg of unsorted bulk tissue, DNA and RNA were co-extracted together. TCR beta cDNA was reverse-transcribed from about 500 ng of total RNA. The reaction used a constant-region primer and ProtoScript II reverse transcriptase. Investigators got TCR beta libraries out of three nested multiplex PCR rounds, done with slightly modified ARM-PCR. Forward primers for TRBV1-TRBV30 and a C-beta reverse primer served the first two PCR rounds, at approximately 10 cycles each. In TCRdb, the multiplex PCR reads were re-called with MiXCR into one record per CDR3 protein. There are some 130,000 distinct CDR3 sequences in the sample; less than 75% occur only once, and over 6.5% lies in the top ten. This CDR3 is 13 amino acids long. Per germline, CDR1 SQVTM and CDR2 ANQGSEA. Losses at the gene ends were 7 bases for V and 5 bases for J; bases not matched to a gene: 11.

The source of this sequence is a woman aged 55-75 years with primary liver carcinoma and hepatitis B virus infection. Sequenced sample: tumor-adjacent normal liver tissue. The chain employs TRBV29-1 and TRBJ2-7; 7 bases align to TRBD2. CDR3 DNA: TGCAGCGCCCGGGAGGAGAGCCGAGACGAGCAGTACTTC. This gives the protein CSAREESRDEQYF.